What follows are 32 T cell receptor beta chains derived from one specimen sequenced in a study of shared clonotypes between healthy human individuals. The naive CD8 population came from CD45RO-negative cells selected for CCR7, without terminally differentiated effector memory CD45RA+ cells. Assay used: immunoSEQ multiplex PCR; TCRdb lists only in-frame clones, some missing. The repertoire holds around 2,000,000 clones, with roughly 95% as singletons. Sequencing was carried out using naive CD8+ T cells sorted from blood. The receptors derive from a man younger than 35 in good health.

The chain is built from TRBV30 and TRBJ2-5; TRBD1 might be the D (5 bases). TRBJ2-7 matches the DNA end more closely, so the J call is doubtful. The CDR3 has 12 residues. CDR1 and CDR2 (germline): GTSNPN, SVGIG (reference sequence). CDR3 in amino acids: CAWGAPWGEQYF. For the CDR3, the DNA is TGTGCCTGGGGGGCACCATGGGGCGAGCAGTACTTC.

The chain carries TRBV6-1 and TRBJ2-7, with a weak D call TRBD1 (6 bases). CDR3 size: 13 residues. V was clipped by 6 bases and J by 3 bases, with 12 bases between them. Germline values: CDR1 MNHNS, CDR2 SASEGT. CDR3 residues: CASSTGQYYEQYF. The DNA for the CDR3 is TGTGCCAGCAGCACCGGACAGTACTACGAGCAGTACTTC.

This clone was seen only once. Other DNA sequences in the sample encode the same CDR3. V gene TRBV30 combines with J gene TRBJ1-1; D not resolved. Trimming shortened V by 0 bases and J by 5 bases, and 7 bases separated the two germline ends. The CDR3 consists of 12 residues. The germline V gene encodes CDR1 GTSNPN and CDR2 SVGIG (reference sequence). CDR3 nucleotide sequence: TGTGCCTGGAGTGTAATCGGGACTGAAGCTTTCTTT. Amino acids: CAWSVIGTEAFF.

As regards this clone: The sample holds other DNA sequences that translate to the same CDR3. This chain links TRBV5-1 with TRBJ2-7, with D possibly being TRBD2 (6 bases). The V end was cut by 4 bases, the J end by 3 bases, with 11 bases between. The CDR3 covers 13 residues. CDR1 and CDR2 from the germline V gene are SGHRS and YFSETQ. CDR3 sequence: CASSPGLNYEQYF. CDR3 coding DNA: TGCGCCAGCAGCCCCGGACTAAACTACGAGCAGTACTTC.

The chain combines TRBV2 with TRBJ2-7; 10 bases are shared with TRBD1. The CDR3 length is 16 residues. V shed 8 bases and J 4 bases; nucleotides not matched to a gene: 14. The V gene's germline CDR1 is SNHLY and CDR2 FYNNEI. CDR3 coding DNA: TGTGCCAGCGAAACCGTGGCCTCGGGACAGGGGTACGAGCAGTACTTC. Amino acid sequence: CASETVASGQGYEQYF.

A word on this clone: One end of the junction varies from germline; a read error may be responsible. V usage is TRBV10-2 and J usage is TRBJ2-1, with TRBD1 matching 7 bases. The CDR3 covers 15 residues. The germline CDR1 and CDR2 sequences are WSHSY and SAAADI. The CDR3 region is CASSADGTVYNEQFF. The CDR3 bases are TGCGCCAGTAGTGCCGACGGGACAGTTTACAATGAGCAGTTCTTC.

The chain is built from TRBV12-5 and TRBJ2-5; 8 bases are a match to TRBD1. Per germline, CDR1 LGHNT and CDR2 FRNRAP. The CDR3 has 15 amino acids. Trimming at V came to 6 bases and at J to 4 bases, leaving 10 bases not matched to a gene. The CDR3 DNA is TGTGCTAGTGGGGCTCCACGGACAGGGATAGAGACCCAGTACTTC. Translated: CASGAPRTGIETQYF.

Comment on this clone: The same CDR3 also results from other DNA sequences found in this sample. V and J are TRBV9 and TRBJ2-1; weak D call: TRBD2 (6 bases). CDR1 SGDLS and CDR2 YYNGEE come from the germline V gene. V dropped 4 bases and J dropped 3 bases, with 14 bases sitting between them. The CDR3 runs 15 residues. CDR3 nucleotide sequence: TGTGCCAGCAGCCCCCCGGTGGGGGGCTACAATGAGCAGTTCTTC. It encodes CASSPPVGGYNEQFF.

This clone has just one count. This chain joins TRBV5-1 and TRBJ2-7, with 7 positions matching TRBD2. Germline V gives CDR1 SGHRS, CDR2 YFSETQ. The CDR3 loop spans 15 amino acids. The V and J ends lost 5 bases and 9 bases, in that order; junction bases with no gene match: 17. Written as DNA, the CDR3 is TGCGCCAGCAGTCAACCTGACAGTCCAAGGGAGGGGCAGTACTTC. Its protein product is CASSQPDSPREGQYF.

The chain has TRBV4-1 and TRBJ2-7; D is ambiguous. V shed 4 bases and J shed 0 bases, with 16 bases lying between them. Germline V gives CDR1 MGHRA, CDR2 YSYEKL. This CDR3 is 16 amino acids long. The CDR3 loop reads CASSPKMTFYSYEQYF. The DNA for the CDR3 is TGCGCCAGCAGCCCGAAAATGACTTTTTACTCCTACGAGCAGTACTTC.

The J gene is TRBJ1-2, the V gene TRBV6-1, with 8 bases matching TRBD1. CDR1 and CDR2 from the germline V gene are MNHNS and SASEGT. Losses at the gene ends were 3 bases for V and 4 bases for J; bases not matched to a gene: 4. The CDR3 has 14 residues. CDR3 protein: CASSDLTGGYGYTF. CDR3 DNA sequence: TGTGCCAGCAGTGATCTAACAGGGGGCTATGGCTACACCTTC.

The rearrangement joins TRBV13 to TRBJ1-1, with D possibly matching TRBD1 (6 bases). CDR1 and CDR2 (germline): PRHDT, FYEKMQ (reference sequence). V lost 5 bases and J lost 1, with 17 bases in between. The CDR3 contains 16 residues. The CDR3, as DNA: TGTGCCAGCAGCCCACCCGGGGGCGAGGCGAACACTGAAGCTTTCTTT. Amino acid sequence: CASSPPGGEANTEAFF.

The chain has TRBV4-3 and TRBJ2-7; TRBD2 matches at 7 bases. The CDR3 length is 17 residues. Germline trimming cut 2 bases from V and 3 bases from J; bases unmatched to any gene: 13. The germline V gene has CDR1 LGHNA and CDR2 YSLEER. CDR3 in amino acids: CASSQSRGSESGYEQYF. In DNA, the CDR3 is TGCGCCAGCAGCCAATCGCGCGGGAGTGAGTCCGGCTACGAGCAGTACTTC.

The chain links TRBV28 to TRBJ1-2; maybe TRBD1 (5 bases). The CDR3 loop spans 15 amino acids. The V end lost 5 bases, the J end lost 5 bases, and 18 bases lay between the germline ends. Germline-derived CDR1 and CDR2 are MDHEN and SYDVKM. The CDR3 DNA is TGTGCCAGCAGTGGGCGGGGCAGAATGATTTATGGCTACACCTTC. Translation gives CASSGRGRMIYGYTF.

This chain links TRBV4-1 with TRBJ1-1, with TRBD1 matching 9 bases. CDR3 size: 17 residues. The J segment lost 2 bases and the V segment lost 6 bases, leaving 13 bases of the junction unmatched. Per germline, CDR1 MGHRA and CDR2 YSYEKL. The CDR3 reads CASRAGEGDRVNTEAFF. Here the CDR3 DNA reads TGCGCCAGCAGGGCGGGGGAAGGGGACAGGGTAAACACTGAAGCTTTCTTT.

The sample holds a few counts of this clone. The rearrangement joins TRBV4-1 to TRBJ1-2; D possibly corresponds to TRBD1 (5 bases). Trimming shortened V by 2 bases and J by 5 bases, and 15 bases separated the two germline ends. Per the germline V gene, CDR1 is MGHRA and CDR2 is YSYEKL. CDR3 size: 15 residues. The CDR3 DNA sequence: TGCGCCAGCAGCCAAATCTCAGGGTCGAGGTATGGCTACACCTTC. This encodes CASSQISGSRYGYTF.

The chain joins TRBV6-5 to TRBJ2-7; 8 bases line up with TRBD1. V was pared by 6 bases and J by 5 bases, with 9 bases of the junction left unmatched. Germline V gives CDR1 MNHEY, CDR2 SVGAGI. This CDR3 spans 14 amino acids. The CDR3 nucleotides are TGTGCCAGCAGACCCGGACAGGGTTCCAACGAGCAGTACTTC. This translates into CASRPGQGSNEQYF.

V and J are TRBV6-5 and TRBJ2-5, with 10 positions matching TRBD2. This CDR3 comprises 15 residues. After removal of 7 bases from V and 1 base from J, the junction contained 6 bases not matched to a gene. Germline CDR1 reads MNHEY; CDR2 reads SVGAGI. CDR3 sequence reads: CASTRLAGIQETQYF. The CDR3 DNA reads TGTGCCAGCACGAGACTAGCGGGTATCCAAGAGACCCAGTACTTC.

The sample holds one count of this clone. This chain connects TRBV6-5 to TRBJ2-7, with 10 bases matching TRBD1. CDR3 size: 15 residues. Germline V gene sequence: CDR1 MNHEY, CDR2 SVGAGI. The V and J ends lost 1 base and 6 bases, in that order; junction bases with no gene match: 6. The CDR3 DNA sequence: TGTGCCAGCAGTTACTGGGGACAGGGGATTCTCGAGCAGTACTTC. This encodes CASSYWGQGILEQYF.

The rearrangement joins TRBV18 to TRBJ1-1; 8 nucleotides agree with TRBD1. With V trimmed by 6 bases and J by 4 bases, 4 bases remained unmatched. CDR1 and CDR2 from the germline V gene are KGHSH and LQKENI. The CDR3 totals 13 residues. CDR3 residues: CASSQGASTEAFF. The CDR3, as DNA: TGTGCCAGCTCCCAGGGGGCCAGCACTGAAGCTTTCTTT.

The chain uses TRBV6-1 and TRBJ1-2; 9 bases match TRBD1. The V gene's germline CDR1 is MNHNS and CDR2 SASEGT. This CDR3 region has 15 residues. Unmatched junction bases numbered 5, after V lost 4 bases and J lost 2 bases. The CDR3 loop is CASSAPGTGNYGYTF. CDR3 sequence (DNA): TGTGCCAGCAGTGCCCCAGGGACAGGGAACTATGGCTACACCTTC.

The chain combines TRBV5-1 with TRBJ1-1, with D possibly matching TRBD1 (6 bases). CDR1 SGHRS and CDR2 YFSETQ come from the germline V gene. The CDR3 consists of 13 residues. V was trimmed by 0 bases and J by 7 bases, leaving 10 bases between them. The CDR3 DNA follows: TGCGCCAGCAGCTTGGACAGGGAAGTTGAAGCTTTCTTT. Encoded protein: CASSLDREVEAFF.

The J gene is TRBJ1-1, the V gene TRBV6-6; possibly TRBD1 for D (6 bases). This CDR3 spans 13 amino acids. Per germline, CDR1 MNHNY and CDR2 SVGAGI (reference sequence). Trimming removed 4 bases from V and 4 bases from J, with 10 bases in between. The CDR3 spells CASSWTDGTEAFF. CDR3 nucleotides: TGTGCCAGCAGTTGGACAGACGGCACTGAAGCTTTCTTT.

The V gene is TRBV28, the J gene TRBJ2-7; possible D gene TRBD1, 6 bases. The CDR3 loop spans 14 amino acids. The germline V gene encodes CDR1 MDHEN and CDR2 SYDVKM. V lost 4 bases and J 9 bases, leaving 19 bases between the germline ends. CDR3 bases: TGTGCCAGCAGTTCTCGGGGACAAGGGGTGCGGCAGTACTTC. Its protein is CASSSRGQGVRQYF.

The chain couples TRBV27 to TRBJ2-3; D ambiguous. CDR3 length: 13 amino acids. V was pared by 6 bases and J by 1 base, with 8 bases between. Germline V gene data show CDR1 as MNHEY and CDR2 as SMNVEV (reference sequence). The CDR3 coding sequence is TGTGCCAGCAGCACCCTTGGCACAGATACGCAGTATTTT. Translating it yields CASSTLGTDTQYF.

The J gene is TRBJ2-5, the V gene TRBV5-1; the match to TRBD2 covers 8 bases. Trimming at V came to 5 bases and at J to 3 bases, leaving 15 bases not matched to a gene. The CDR3 is 17 amino acids. Germline CDR1 SGHRS, CDR2 YFSETQ. The CDR3 coding sequence is TGCGCCAGCAGAGGATTAGCGGGGTTGCCCGAAGAAGAGACCCAGTACTTC. This codes for CASRGLAGLPEEETQYF.

This rearrangement joins TRBV6-5 to TRBJ2-7; D is tentatively TRBD1 or TRBD2 (5 bases each). V was trimmed by 6 bases and J by 5 bases, leaving 14 bases between them. This CDR3 spans 13 amino acids. The germline V gene encodes CDR1 MNHEY and CDR2 SVGAGI. Written as DNA, the CDR3 is TGTGCCAGCAGCCTGTCGGGGACGGACGAGCAGTACTTC. It codes for CASSLSGTDEQYF.

The rearrangement links TRBV30 to TRBJ1-1; D ambiguous. The CDR3 contains 14 residues. The germline V gene encodes CDR1 GTSNPN and CDR2 SVGIG (reference sequence). The CDR3 spells CAVAPRAGGTEAFF. The CDR3 DNA follows: TGTGCGGTAGCCCCAAGGGCAGGCGGCACTGAAGCTTTCTTT. The whole variable domain, remainder taken from reference TRBV30 and TRBJ1-1, is SQTIHQWPATLVQPVGSPLSLECTVEGTSNPNLYWYRQAAGRGLQLLFYSVGIGQISSEVPQNLSASRPQDRQFILSSKKLLLSDSGFYLCAVAPRAGGTEAFFGQGTRLTVV.

V is TRBV12-5 and J is TRBJ2-7; 7 nucleotides align to TRBD1. The germline gives CDR1 LGHNT, CDR2 FRNRAP. Unmatched junction bases numbered 6, after V lost 4 bases and J lost 0 bases. The CDR3 is 15 amino acids. CDR3 in DNA: TGTGCTAGTGGTTGGCTCAGGGGGAGCTCCTACGAGCAGTACTTC. It translates to CASGWLRGSSYEQYF.

This chain connects TRBV4-1 to TRBJ2-4; 7 bases map to TRBD2. The CDR3 consists of 14 residues. Germline V gene sequence: CDR1 MGHRA, CDR2 YSYEKL. V lost 3 bases to trimming and J lost 8 bases; unmatched junction nucleotides: 7. CDR3: CASSHGPAGYIQYF. CDR3 nucleotide sequence: TGCGCCAGCAGCCATGGGCCAGCGGGGTACATTCAGTACTTC.

The gene calls are TRBV27 and TRBJ1-1; D not certain. Looked up from germline, CDR1 is MNHEY and CDR2 is SMNVEV (reference sequence). CDR3 length equals 12 residues. V lost 4 bases to trimming and J lost 2 bases, with 5 bases between them. The CDR3, as DNA: TGTGCCAGCAGTTCCTCCAACACTGAAGCTTTCTTT. This sequence encodes CASSSSNTEAFF.

The rearrangement links TRBV20-1 to TRBJ2-1; tentative D call: TRBD1 (5 bases). The CDR3 is 11 amino acids. V gave up 5 bases and J gave up 6 bases, with 8 bases separating them. Per germline, CDR1 DFQATT and CDR2 SNEGSKA (reference sequence). The CDR3 nucleotides are TGCAGTGCTGGCCAGGGCAATGAGCAGTTCTTC. Protein product: CSAGQGNEQFF.